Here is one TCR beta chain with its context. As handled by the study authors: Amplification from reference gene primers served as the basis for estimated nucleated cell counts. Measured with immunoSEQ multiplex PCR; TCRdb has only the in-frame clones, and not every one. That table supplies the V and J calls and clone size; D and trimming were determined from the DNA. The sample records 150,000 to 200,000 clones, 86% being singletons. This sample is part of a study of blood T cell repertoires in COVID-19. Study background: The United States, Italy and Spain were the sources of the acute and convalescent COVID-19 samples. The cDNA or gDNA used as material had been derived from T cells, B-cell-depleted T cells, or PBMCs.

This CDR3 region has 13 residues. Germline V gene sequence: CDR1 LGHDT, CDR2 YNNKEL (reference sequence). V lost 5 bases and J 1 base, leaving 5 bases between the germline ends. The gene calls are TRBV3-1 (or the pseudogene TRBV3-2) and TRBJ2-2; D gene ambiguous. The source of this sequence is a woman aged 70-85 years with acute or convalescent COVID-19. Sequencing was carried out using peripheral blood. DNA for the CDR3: TGTGCCAGCAGCAAACAGAACACCGGGGAGCTGTTTTTT. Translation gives CASSKQNTGELFF.